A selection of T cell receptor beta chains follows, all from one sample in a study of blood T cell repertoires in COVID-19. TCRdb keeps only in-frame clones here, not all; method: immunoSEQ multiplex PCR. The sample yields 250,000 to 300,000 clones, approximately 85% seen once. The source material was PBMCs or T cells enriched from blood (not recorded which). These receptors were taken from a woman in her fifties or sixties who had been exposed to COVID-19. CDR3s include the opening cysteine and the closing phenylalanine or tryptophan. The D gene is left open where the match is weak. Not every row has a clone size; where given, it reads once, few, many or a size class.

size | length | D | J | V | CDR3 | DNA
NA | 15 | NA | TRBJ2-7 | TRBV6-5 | CASSIHQGHTYEQYF | TGTGCCAGCAGCATACATCAGGGCCATACCTACGAGCAGTACTTC
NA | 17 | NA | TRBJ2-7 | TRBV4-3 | CASSPSSHGTPAGEQYF | TGCGCCAGCAGCCCGTCCTCCCACGGCACCCCGGCGGGAGAGCAGTACTTC
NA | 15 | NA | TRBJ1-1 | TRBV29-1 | CSVIPLSWGDTEAFF | TGCAGCGTTATACCACTCTCGTGGGGGGACACTGAAGCTTTCTTT
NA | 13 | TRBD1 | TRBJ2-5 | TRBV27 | CASSLRGRETQYF | TGTGCCAGCAGTTTAAGGGGGCGGGAGACCCAGTACTTC
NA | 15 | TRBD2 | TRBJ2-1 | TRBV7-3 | CASSPGGGAHDEQFF | TGTGCCAGCAGCCCCGGCGGGGGGGCACACGATGAGCAGTTCTTC
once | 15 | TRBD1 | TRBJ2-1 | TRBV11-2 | CASSFMGQHPNEQFF | TGTGCCAGCAGCTTCATGGGACAGCACCCTAATGAGCAGTTCTTC
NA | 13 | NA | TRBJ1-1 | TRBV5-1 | CASSSLQNTEAFF | TGCGCCAGCAGCTCGTTACAGAACACTGAAGCTTTCTTT
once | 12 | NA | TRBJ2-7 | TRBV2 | CASTLSGYEQYF | TGTGCCAGCACTCTGTCCGGGTACGAGCAGTACTTC
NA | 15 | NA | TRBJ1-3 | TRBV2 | CASSENGVGVNTIYF | TGTGCCAGCAGCGAAAACGGAGTAGGGGTAAACACCATATATTTT
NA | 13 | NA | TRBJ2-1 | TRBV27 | CASREGSYNEQFF | TGTGCCAGCAGGGAGGGGTCCTACAATGAGCAGTTCTTC
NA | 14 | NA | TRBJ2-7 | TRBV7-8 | CASTFNQDSYEQYF | TGTGCCAGCACCTTCAATCAGGACTCCTACGAGCAGTACTTC
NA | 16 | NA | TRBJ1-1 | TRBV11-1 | CASSLARGLGNTEAFF | TGTGCCAGCAGCTTAGCGCGAGGACTTGGGAACACTGAAGCTTTCTTT
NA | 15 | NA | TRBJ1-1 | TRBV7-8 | CASSLAGMGITEAFF | TGTGCCAGCAGCTTAGCCGGGATGGGGATCACTGAAGCTTTCTTT
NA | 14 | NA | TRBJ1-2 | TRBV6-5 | CASIQSRANYGYTF | TGTGCCAGCATACAAAGCAGGGCGAACTATGGCTACACCTTC
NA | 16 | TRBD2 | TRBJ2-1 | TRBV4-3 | CASSQRTSGDYNEQFF | TGCGCCAGCAGCCAACGGACTAGCGGAGATTACAATGAGCAGTTCTTC
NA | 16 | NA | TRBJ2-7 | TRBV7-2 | CASSLVAPQGFYEQYF | TGTGCCAGCAGCTTAGTCGCCCCACAGGGTTTCTACGAGCAGTACTTC